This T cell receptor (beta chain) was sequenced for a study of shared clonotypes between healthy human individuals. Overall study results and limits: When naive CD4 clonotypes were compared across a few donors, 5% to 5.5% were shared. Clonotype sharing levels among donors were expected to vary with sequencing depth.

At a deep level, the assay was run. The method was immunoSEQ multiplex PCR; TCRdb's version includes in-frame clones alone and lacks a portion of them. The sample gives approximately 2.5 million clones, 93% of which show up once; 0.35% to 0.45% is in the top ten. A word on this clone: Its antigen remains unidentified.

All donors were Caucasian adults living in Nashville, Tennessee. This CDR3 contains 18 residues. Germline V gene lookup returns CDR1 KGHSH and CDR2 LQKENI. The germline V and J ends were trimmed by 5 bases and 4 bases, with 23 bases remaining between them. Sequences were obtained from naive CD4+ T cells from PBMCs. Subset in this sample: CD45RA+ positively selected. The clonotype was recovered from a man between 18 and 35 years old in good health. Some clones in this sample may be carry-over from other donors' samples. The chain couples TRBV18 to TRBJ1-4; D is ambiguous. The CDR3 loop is CASSSSLGSEQSNEKLFF. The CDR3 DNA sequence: TGTGCCAGCTCATCTTCGTTGGGGTCTGAACAAAGTAATGAAAAACTGTTTTTT.